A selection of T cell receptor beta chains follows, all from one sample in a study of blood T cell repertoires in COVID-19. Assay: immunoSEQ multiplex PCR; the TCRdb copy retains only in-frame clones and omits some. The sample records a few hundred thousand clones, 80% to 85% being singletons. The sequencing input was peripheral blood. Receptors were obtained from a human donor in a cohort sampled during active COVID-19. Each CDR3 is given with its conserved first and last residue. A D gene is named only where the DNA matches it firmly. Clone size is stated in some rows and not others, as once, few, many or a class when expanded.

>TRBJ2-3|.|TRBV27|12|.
TGTGCCAGCAGTTCTTCCGCAGATACGCAGTATTTT
CASSSSADTQYF
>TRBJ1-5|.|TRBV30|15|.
TGTGCCTGGAGTGTACGGGGTCTTAGCAATCAGCCCCAGCATTTT
CAWSVRGLSNQPQHF
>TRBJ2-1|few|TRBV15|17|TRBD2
TGTGCCACCAGCAGAGACTGGGGACTAGCGTCCTACAATGAGCAGTTCTTC
CATSRDWGLASYNEQFF
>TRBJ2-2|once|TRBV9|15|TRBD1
TGTGCCAGCAGCGCTGACAGGGTAGGCACCGGGGAGCTGTTTTTT
CASSADRVGTGELFF
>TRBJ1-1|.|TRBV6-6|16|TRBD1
TGTGCCACCCCTAGGGTCCCGGGACAGCTGAACACTGAAGCTTTCTTT
CATPRVPGQLNTEAFF
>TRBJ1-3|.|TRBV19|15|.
TGTGCCAGTACCATGGGCCCGAGCTCTGGAAACACCATATATTTT
CASTMGPSSGNTIYF
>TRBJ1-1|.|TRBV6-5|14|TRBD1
TGTGCCAGCAGTTACGACAGGGGGGGGACTGAAGCTTTCTTT
CASSYDRGGTEAFF
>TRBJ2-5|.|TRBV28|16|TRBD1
TGTGCCAGCAGTCGATGGAACAGGGGCGTCGGGGAGACCCAGTACTTC
CASSRWNRGVGETQYF
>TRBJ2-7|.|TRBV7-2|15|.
TGTGCCAGCAGCCCAGACAGATCCGTAGGCTACGAGCAGTACTTC
CASSPDRSVGYEQYF
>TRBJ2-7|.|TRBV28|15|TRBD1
TGTGCCAGCAGTTCAACCGGGACAGAGCTCTACGAGCAGTACTTC
CASSSTGTELYEQYF
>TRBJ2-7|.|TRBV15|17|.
TGTGCCACCAGCAGAGACATTATCGGGGGAGTTAGGTACGAGCAGTACTTC
CATSRDIIGGVRYEQYF
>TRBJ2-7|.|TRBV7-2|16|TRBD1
TGTGCCAGCAGCAAAGGACAGGCATCCAGCTCCTACGAGCAGTACTTC
CASSKGQASSSYEQYF
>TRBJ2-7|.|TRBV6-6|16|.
TGTGCCAGCAGCCGCGAGGTCGTGACTAGGCTGTACGAGCAGTACTTC
CASSREVVTRLYEQYF
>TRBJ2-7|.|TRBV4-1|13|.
TGCGCCAGCAGCCAAGAGGGCCCAAGGGAGCAGTACTTC
CASSQEGPREQYF
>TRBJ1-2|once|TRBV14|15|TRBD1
TGTGCCAGCAGCCAAGTGGAGGGGGCGGGATATGGCTACACCTTC
CASSQVEGAGYGYTF
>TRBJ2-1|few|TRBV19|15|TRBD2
TGTGCCAGTAGTATAAGCGGGAGCTCCTACAATGAGCAGTTCTTC
CASSISGSSYNEQFF
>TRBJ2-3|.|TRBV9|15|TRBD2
TGTGCCAGCAGCGCCAATCAGCGGGGAGGAGATACGCAGTATTTT
CASSANQRGGDTQYF
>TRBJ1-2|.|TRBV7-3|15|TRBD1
TGTGCCAGCAGCTTAAGAGGGGGCGGGTACTATGGCTACACCTTC
CASSLRGGGYYGYTF
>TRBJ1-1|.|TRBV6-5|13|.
TGTGCCAGCAGTCCACCATGGCACACTGAAGCTTTCTTT
CASSPPWHTEAFF
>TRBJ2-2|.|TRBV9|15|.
TGTGCCAGCAGCCCTGGTTTGGGCTACACCGGGGAGCTGTTTTTT
CASSPGLGYTGELFF
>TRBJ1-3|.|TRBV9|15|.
TGTGCCAGCAGCTCAGACAGAAGCTCTGGAAACACCATATATTTT
CASSSDRSSGNTIYF
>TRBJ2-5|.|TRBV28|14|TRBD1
TGTGCCAGCAGGATGACAGGGGCGGAAGAGACCCAGTACTTC
CASRMTGAEETQYF
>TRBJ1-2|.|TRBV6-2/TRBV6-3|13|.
TGTGCCAGCACCCCCGGGACTCTATATGGCTACACCTTC
CASTPGTLYGYTF